One and the same sample provided the 2 T cell receptor beta chains below, sequenced in a study of T cell responses to AZD1222 COVID-19 vaccine. The method was immunoSEQ multiplex PCR; TCRdb's version includes in-frame clones alone and lacks a portion of them. Seen here are tens of thousands of clones, 81% observed once, and the top ten hold approximately 25%. The starting material was peripheral blood, obtained 28 days after the second AZD1222 dose. The source is an adult who received the AZD1222 COVID-19 vaccine.

The chain employs TRBV9 and TRBJ1-1; TRBD1 matches at 7 bases. The CDR3 totals 14 residues. V gave up 0 bases and J gave up 4 bases; unmatched junction bases: 3. Germline V lookup: CDR1 SGDLS, CDR2 YYNGEE. CDR3 protein: CASSVDSGGTEAFF. Here the CDR3 DNA reads TGTGCCAGCAGCGTAGATTCAGGGGGCACTGAAGCTTTCTTT.

V and J are TRBV21-1 and TRBJ2-1; the listed D gene, TRBD2, was not tested against the DNA. TRBV21-1 corresponds to a pseudogene. The CDR3 contains 16 residues. The CDR3 reads CASSKVPEREEGEQFF. CDR3 sequence (DNA): TGTGCCAGCAGCAAAGTCCCCGAGCGGGAGGAAGGTGAGCAGTTCTTC.